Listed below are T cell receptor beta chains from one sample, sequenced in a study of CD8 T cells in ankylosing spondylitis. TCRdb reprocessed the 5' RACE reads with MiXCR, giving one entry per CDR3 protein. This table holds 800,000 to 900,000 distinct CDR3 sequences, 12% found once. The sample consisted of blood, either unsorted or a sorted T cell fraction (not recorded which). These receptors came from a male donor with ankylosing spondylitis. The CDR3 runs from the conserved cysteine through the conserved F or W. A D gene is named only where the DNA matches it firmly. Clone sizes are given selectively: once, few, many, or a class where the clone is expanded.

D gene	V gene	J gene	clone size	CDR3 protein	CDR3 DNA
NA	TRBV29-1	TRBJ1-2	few	CSVEDPGGGGYTF	TGCAGCGTTGAAGACCCCGGCGGGGGGGGCTACACCTTC
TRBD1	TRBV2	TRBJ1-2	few	CASSEVDRSYGYTF	TGTGCCAGCAGCGAGGTGGACAGGTCATATGGCTACACCTTC
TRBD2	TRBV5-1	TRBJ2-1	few	CASSSRLAGGNNEQFF	TGCGCCAGCAGCTCCCGACTAGCGGGGGGTAACAATGAGCAGTTCTTC
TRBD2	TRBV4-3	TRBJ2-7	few	CASSQVATSGGYEQYF	TGCGCCAGCAGCCAAGTAGCTACTAGCGGGGGTTACGAGCAGTACTTC
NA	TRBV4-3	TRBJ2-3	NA	CASSRGITDTQYF	TGCGCCAGCAGCCGAGGGATAACAGATACGCAGTATTTT
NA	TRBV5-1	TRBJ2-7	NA	CASSLDGGLYEQYF	TGCGCCAGCAGCTTGGACGGGGGGCTCTACGAGCAGTACTTC
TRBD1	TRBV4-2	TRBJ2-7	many	CASSQGPGTGSYEQYF	TGTGCCAGCAGCCAAGGCCCCGGGACAGGCTCCTACGAGCAGTACTTC
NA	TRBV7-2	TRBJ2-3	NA	CASSNSSDTQYF	TGTGCCAGCAGCAATTCCTCAGATACGCAGTATTTT
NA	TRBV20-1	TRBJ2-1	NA	CSARLLREQFF	TGCAGTGCTAGACTCCTTCGAGAGCAGTTCTTC
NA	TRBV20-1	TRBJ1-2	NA	CSARAGPALSYGYTF	TGCAGTGCTAGAGCAGGGCCAGCGTTGAGCTATGGCTACACCTTC